This section outlines one TCR beta chain sequence together with its context. Its matching antigen is unknown. Separation from the roughly 670-subject first cohort characterized the roughly 110-subject validation cohort, to which the donors belonged. The data are from a study of cytomegalovirus exposure and HLA in healthy donors. The study's findings and limits: Some TCR beta chains (164 of them) were listed as cytomegalovirus-associated. Usually a TCR sequence was rare, but some public TCRs were found in many donors.

The J segment lost 3 bases and the V segment lost 5 bases, leaving 1 base of the junction unmatched. Germline V gene lookup returns CDR1 SNHLY and CDR2 FYNNEI. CDR3 length: 12 amino acids. Some clones are missing from TCRdb's copy, which holds only in-frame ones; the method was immunoSEQ multiplex PCR. Among approximately 200,000 clones, roughly 84% were seen once, and the ten largest hold less than 9%. The sequence derives from a young man in good health and CMV-seropositive. This sequence joins TRBV2 and TRBJ2-7; TRBD1 matches at 7 bases. The source material was PBMCs. In DNA form, the CDR3 reads TGTGCCAGCAGTCGACAGGGCTACGAGCAGTACTTC. Its protein is CASSRQGYEQYF.